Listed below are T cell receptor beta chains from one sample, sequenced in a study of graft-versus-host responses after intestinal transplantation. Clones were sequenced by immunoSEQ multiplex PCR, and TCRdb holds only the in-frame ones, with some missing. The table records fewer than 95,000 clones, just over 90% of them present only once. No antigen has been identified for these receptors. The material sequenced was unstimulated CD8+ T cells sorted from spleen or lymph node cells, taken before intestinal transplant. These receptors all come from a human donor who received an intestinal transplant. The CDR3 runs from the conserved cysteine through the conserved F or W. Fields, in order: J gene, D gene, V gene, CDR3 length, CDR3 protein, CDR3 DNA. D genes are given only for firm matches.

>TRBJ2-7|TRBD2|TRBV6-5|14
CASSQAGDRNEQYF
TGTGCCAGCAGTCAAGCGGGGGATAGAAACGAGCAGTACTTC
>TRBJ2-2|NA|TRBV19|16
CASSNRHTPNTGELFF
TGTGCCAGTAGTAACCGACACACTCCAAACACCGGGGAGCTGTTTTTT
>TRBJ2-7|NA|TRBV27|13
CASSLQKTYEQYF
TGTGCCAGCAGCTTACAGAAGACCTACGAGCAGTACTTC
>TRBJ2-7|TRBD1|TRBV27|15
CASSPGQGGNGEQYF
TGTGCCAGCAGTCCCGGACAGGGAGGAAATGGCGAGCAGTACTTC
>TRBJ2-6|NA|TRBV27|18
CASSSFRDTNSGANVLTF
TGTGCCAGCAGTAGCTTCCGGGACACCAACTCTGGGGCCAACGTCCTGACTTTC
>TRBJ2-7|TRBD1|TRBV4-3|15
CASSQDRSGGYEQYF
TGCGCCAGCAGCCAAGATCGGTCAGGGGGCTACGAGCAGTACTTC
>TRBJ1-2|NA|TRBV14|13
CASSQVFQQGSTF
TGTGCCAGCAGCCAAGTATTCCAACAGGGTTCCACCTTC
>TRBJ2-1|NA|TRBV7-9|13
CASSGGAGNEQFF
TGTGCCAGCAGCGGAGGGGCAGGGAATGAGCAGTTCTTC
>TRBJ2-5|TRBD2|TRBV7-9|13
CASRGGVQETQYF
TGTGCCAGCAGGGGGGGGGTCCAAGAGACCCAGTACTTC
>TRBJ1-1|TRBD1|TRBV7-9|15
CASSLATGGNTEAFF
TGTGCCAGCAGCTTAGCGACAGGGGGGAACACTGAAGCTTTCTTT